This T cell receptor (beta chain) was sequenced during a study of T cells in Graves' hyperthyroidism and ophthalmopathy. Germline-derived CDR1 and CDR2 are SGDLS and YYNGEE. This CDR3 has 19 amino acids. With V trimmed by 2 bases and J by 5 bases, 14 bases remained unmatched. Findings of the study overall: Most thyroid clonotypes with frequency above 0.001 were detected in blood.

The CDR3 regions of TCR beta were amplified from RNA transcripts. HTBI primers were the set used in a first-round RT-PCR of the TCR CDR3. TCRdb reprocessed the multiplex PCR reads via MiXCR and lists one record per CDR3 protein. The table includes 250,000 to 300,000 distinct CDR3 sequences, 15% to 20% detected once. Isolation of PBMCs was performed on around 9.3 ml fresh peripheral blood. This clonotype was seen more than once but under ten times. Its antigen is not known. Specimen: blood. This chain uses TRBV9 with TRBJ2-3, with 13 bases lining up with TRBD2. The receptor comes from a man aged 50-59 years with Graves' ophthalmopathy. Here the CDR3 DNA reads TGTGCCAGCAGCGTCGAGACCGGAGGACTAGCGGGGGCCCTAGATACGCAGTATTTT. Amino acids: CASSVETGGLAGALDTQYF.